A single sample is the source of the 9 T cell receptor beta chains below, sequenced in a study of T cells in Graves' hyperthyroidism and ophthalmopathy. TCR beta CDR3 sequences were amplified from RNA transcripts. First-round RT-PCR targeting the TCR CDR3 was performed with the HTBI primer set. One entry per CDR3 protein results from TCRdb running MiXCR on the multiplex PCR reads. The sample holds roughly 510,000 distinct CDR3 sequences, around 20% seen once. The sequencing sample was made of blood. The receptors derive from a young man with Graves' hyperthyroidism.

Ten or more counts support this clonotype. V gene TRBV7-8 combines with J gene TRBJ1-1; D may be TRBD1 (6 bases). V gave up 8 bases and J gave up 3 bases, with 13 bases separating them. This CDR3 is 13 amino acids long. Germline loops: CDR1 SGHVS, CDR2 FQNEAQ. Written as DNA, the CDR3 is TGTGCCAGCTGGTTAGGGGGTGACACTGAAGCTTTCTTT. Translated: CASWLGGDTEAFF.

This clonotype was observed a few times. The CDR3 reads CSVDGGRSGELFF. The CDR3 bases are TGCAGCGTTGATGGCGGGAGGTCCGGGGAGCTGTTTTTT. The V and J genes are TRBV29-1 and TRBJ2-2; 8 nucleotides align to TRBD2. Germline CDR1 and CDR2: SQVTM and ANQGSEA. The V and J ends lost 3 bases and 6 bases, in that order; junction bases with no gene match: 3. This CDR3 is 13 amino acids long.

The chain links TRBV2 to TRBJ1-2; 7 bases agree with TRBD1. Losses at the gene ends were 5 bases for V and 4 bases for J; bases not matched to a gene: 7. Per the germline V gene, CDR1 is SNHLY and CDR2 is FYNNEI. This CDR3 spans 14 amino acids. The CDR3 DNA reads as TGTGCCAGCAGTCCGACAGGGTTTAGCTATGGCTACACCTTC. Amino acid sequence: CASSPTGFSYGYTF. Filled out from reference TRBV2 and TRBJ1-2, the complete variable domain reads EPEVTQTPSHQVTQMGQEVILRCVPISNHLYFYWYRQILGQKVEFLVSFYNNEISEKSEIFDDQFSVERPDGSNFTLKIRSTKLEDSAMYFCASSPTGFSYGYTFGSGTRLTVV.

This clonotype was counted many times. The genes are TRBV6-2 or TRBV6-3 and TRBJ1-1; TRBD1 matches 7 bases. The trim removed 0 bases at V and 5 bases at J, leaving 9 bases unmatched. The length of the CDR3 is 16 residues. The germline V gene encodes CDR1 MNHEY and CDR2 SVGEGT. This CDR3 reads CASSYSHRGGSTEAFF. CDR3 nucleotides: TGTGCCAGCAGTTACTCCCACAGGGGAGGTTCGACTGAAGCTTTCTTT.

This clonotype has ten or more counts. V and J are TRBV3-1 and TRBJ2-5; no clear D gene. The CDR3 runs to 15 residues. Germline assignment: CDR1 LGHDT and CDR2 YNNKEL (reference sequence). Trimming left V 0 bases short and J 5 bases short, with 13 bases between. DNA for the CDR3: TGTGCCAGCAGCCAAGATCAGGCAACTGGGGAGACCCAGTACTTC. Translating it yields CASSQDQATGETQYF.

This clonotype has at least ten counts. V usage is TRBV2 and J usage is TRBJ2-5; D possibly corresponds to TRBD1 (6 bases). The CDR3 runs to 14 residues. V was pared by 8 bases and J by 2 bases, with 15 bases between. Germline V gene lookup returns CDR1 SNHLY and CDR2 FYNNEI. CDR3 sequence reads: CASVGTNRQETQYF. CDR3 DNA sequence: TGTGCCAGCGTCGGGACAAATAGGCAAGAGACCCAGTACTTC.

This clonotype came up many times. The genes are TRBV2 and TRBJ1-5, with unresolved D. This CDR3 spans 13 amino acids. CDR1 is SNHLY and CDR2 is FYNNEI in the germline V gene. Trimming took off 7 bases at V and 7 bases at J, with 14 bases between the two ends. CDR3 bases: TGTGCCAGCACCCAGGAAACGGGGCAGCCCCAGCATTTT. It yields the protein CASTQETGQPQHF.

This clonotype was seen just once. The rearrangement uses TRBV20-1 and TRBJ1-2, with 9 bases identical to TRBD1. Germline V gene data show CDR1 as DFQATT and CDR2 as SNEGSKA (reference sequence). CDR3 length equals 14 residues. V was clipped by 1 base and J by 5 bases; unmatched bases: 5. CDR3 bases: TGCAGTGCTAGAGGGACAGGGGCGCCTTATGGCTACACCTTC. It is translated as CSARGTGAPYGYTF.

The chain has TRBV7-8 and TRBJ1-1, with unresolved D. This CDR3 is 12 amino acids long. V lost 4 bases, J lost 11 bases, and 14 bases lay in between. CDR1 SGHVS and CDR2 FQNEAQ come from the germline V gene. CDR3 in amino acids: CASSSGPTRAFF. In nucleotides, the CDR3 is TGTGCCAGCAGCTCAGGCCCCACGAGGGCTTTCTTT.